The 21 T cell receptor beta chains presented below share a single source sample, sequenced in a study of long-term antiretroviral therapy in people with HIV. The immunoSEQ assay was v3.0, run at survey level. Assay used: immunoSEQ multiplex PCR; TCRdb lists only in-frame clones, some missing. Of tens of thousands of clones in the sample, roughly 79% were seen once. The starting material was unsorted PBMCs, obtained 1.1 years before starting antiretroviral therapy. These receptor sequences come from a middle-aged woman with HIV.

The CDR3 spells CASSLTAAQETQYF. Here the CDR3 DNA reads TGTGCCAGCAGCTTGACTGCAGCCCAAGAGACCCAGTACTTC. The V and J genes are TRBV5-4 and TRBJ2-5, with D unclear. CDR3 length: 14 amino acids. Germline V gene sequence: CDR1 SGHNT, CDR2 YYREEE (reference sequence). V was trimmed by 1 base and J by 1 base, leaving 8 bases between them.

This chain joins TRBV10-2 and TRBJ2-5, with D uncertain. This CDR3 has 13 residues. V was shortened by 5 bases and J by 1 base, with 8 bases between the two germline ends. Per the germline V gene, CDR1 is WSHSY and CDR2 is SAAADI. CDR3 coding DNA: TGCGCCAGCAGTCCTCGGATCCAAGAGACCCAGTACTTC. This gives the protein CASSPRIQETQYF.

The V call is TRBV5-4, the J call TRBJ2-1, with 14 nucleotides matching TRBD2. This CDR3 spans 18 amino acids. After removal of 3 bases from V and 6 bases from J, the junction contained 11 bases not matched to a gene. CDR1 is SGHNT, CDR2 YYREEE, per germline (reference sequence). The CDR3 DNA reads as TGTGCCAGCAGCTGGGATTACGGGACTAGCGGGAGTGGCAATGAGCAGTTCTTC. It translates to CASSWDYGTSGSGNEQFF.

The chain couples TRBV11-2 to TRBJ1-2; weak D call: TRBD1 (6 bases). V was clipped by 4 bases and J by 2 bases, with 11 bases between them. The germline V gene has CDR1 SGHAT and CDR2 FQNNGV. The CDR3 totals 14 residues. This CDR3 reads CASSSSDRNYGYTF. DNA for the CDR3: TGTGCCAGCAGCTCCTCGGACAGAAACTATGGCTACACCTTC.

This clone was picked up one time. The chain employs TRBV18 and TRBJ2-1; D ambiguous. Germline V CDR1 and CDR2: KGHSH, LQKENI. V was cut by 3 bases and J by 9 bases, with 21 bases left in between. This CDR3 spans 16 amino acids. DNA of the CDR3: TGTGCCAGCTCACCGTCCCGAGGTGTTAGCTTAGGTGAGCAGTTCTTC. Protein product: CASSPSRGVSLGEQFF.

This CDR3 is CAWSDTGDTGELFF. For the CDR3, the DNA is TGTGCCTGGAGTGATACAGGGGACACCGGGGAGCTGTTTTTT. The rearrangement joins TRBV30 to TRBJ2-2, with TRBD1 identical over 7 bases. Germline-derived CDR1 and CDR2 are GTSNPN and SVGIG (reference sequence). V dropped 1 base and J dropped 3; count of bases not matched to a gene: 2. CDR3 size: 14 residues.

The gene calls are TRBV7-9 and TRBJ1-4; 8 bases are shared with TRBD1. Unmatched junction bases numbered 4, after V lost 4 bases and J lost 3 bases. Germline CDR1 SEHNR, CDR2 FQNEAQ (reference sequence). The CDR3 covers 15 residues. CDR3 residues: CASSSKQGANEKLFF. The CDR3 bases are TGTGCCAGCAGCTCCAAACAGGGGGCTAATGAAAAACTGTTTTTT.

The chain has TRBV5-1 and TRBJ1-1; 8 nucleotides align to TRBD1. The CDR3 contains 18 residues. CDR1 and CDR2 (germline): SGHRS, YFSETQ. J gave up 2 bases and V 2 bases, and 14 bases lay outside the gene matches. The CDR3 protein is CASSFPYSGGGINTEAFF. CDR3 DNA: TGCGCCAGCAGCTTTCCCTACTCAGGGGGCGGAATAAACACTGAAGCTTTCTTT.

The V call is TRBV6-5, the J call TRBJ2-4; D possibly corresponds to TRBD1 (5 bases). V lost 5 bases, J lost 0 bases, and 11 bases lay in between. The CDR3 length is 15 residues. CDR1 is MNHEY and CDR2 is SVGAGI in the germline V gene. In nucleotides, the CDR3 is TGTGCCAGCAGTCCGTCCAGGGTAGCCAAAAACATTCAGTACTTC. Its protein product is CASSPSRVAKNIQYF.

This rearrangement joins TRBV6-6 to TRBJ2-1; 11 bases are shared with TRBD2. The germline CDR1 and CDR2 sequences are MNHNY and SVGAGI (reference sequence). The CDR3 covers 16 residues. Trimming removed 5 bases from V and 7 bases from J; junction bases left unmatched: 10. In nucleotides, the CDR3 is TGTGCCAGCAGTCTTAGCGGGGGGGTCTCTAAGAATGAGCAGTTCTTC. Protein: CASSLSGGVSKNEQFF.

The chain couples TRBV18 to TRBJ2-7; 9 bases are shared with TRBD1. The CDR3 is made up of 16 amino acids. Germline CDR1 and CDR2: KGHSH and LQKENI. The V segment lost 4 bases and the J segment 5 bases; nucleotides outside the gene matches: 12. The CDR3 DNA reads as TGTGCCAGCTCACTATTAGCCGGGACAGGGAATAACGAGCAGTACTTC. Its translation is CASSLLAGTGNNEQYF.

This sequence joins TRBV10-3 and TRBJ2-1; D is ambiguous. CDR1 and CDR2 from the germline V gene are ENHRY and SYGVKD. V gave up 0 bases and J gave up 8 bases, with 8 bases separating them. The CDR3 extends over 13 amino acids. The CDR3 DNA is TGTGCCATCAGTGAGTCGTCCACCTATGAGCAGTTCTTC. Amino acids: CAISESSTYEQFF.

The rearrangement uses TRBV15 and TRBJ1-1; D perhaps matches TRBD1 (5 bases). The CDR3 loop spans 15 amino acids. V was cut by 1 base and J by 2 bases, with 11 bases left in between. Germline loops: CDR1 LNHNV, CDR2 YYDKDF (reference sequence). The CDR3 DNA follows: TGTGCCACCAGCAGAGGGTCAGGGTTTAACACTGAAGCTTTCTTT. Protein sequence: CATSRGSGFNTEAFF.

The rearrangement joins TRBV14 to TRBJ1-1, with D unresolved. The CDR3 is 13 amino acids. V dropped 2 bases and J dropped 1 base, with 5 bases sitting between them. Per germline, CDR1 SGHDN and CDR2 FVKESK. CDR3 bases: TGTGCCAGCAGCCAAAATCGGAACACTGAAGCTTTCTTT. Translation gives CASSQNRNTEAFF.

V gene TRBV30 combines with J gene TRBJ1-2; D remains unclear. The CDR3 is made up of 13 amino acids. Germline-derived CDR1 and CDR2 are GTSNPN and SVGIG (reference sequence). V was pared by 0 bases and J by 6 bases, with 11 bases between. CDR3 in amino acids: CAWSVRLGNGYTF. The CDR3 DNA is TGTGCCTGGAGTGTTAGGTTAGGGAATGGCTACACCTTC.

The rearrangement links TRBV18 to TRBJ2-7, with 12 nucleotides matching TRBD2. Germline V gives CDR1 KGHSH, CDR2 LQKENI. Losses at the gene ends were 0 bases for V and 2 bases for J; bases not matched to a gene: 8. This CDR3 region has 18 residues. DNA of the CDR3: TGTGCCAGCTCACCACCGCTAGCGGGGGGGCCGGAGGCCTACGAGCAGTACTTC. Amino acid sequence: CASSPPLAGGPEAYEQYF.

Only a few counts were recorded for this clone. The rearrangement joins TRBV7-2 to TRBJ1-2; D might be TRBD1 (6 bases). The length of the CDR3 is 14 residues. V was clipped by 3 bases and J by 4 bases, with 12 bases between them. Per the germline V gene, CDR1 is SGHTA and CDR2 is FQGNSA. CDR3 DNA sequence: TGTGCCAGCAGCTTGGGTGCAGGGGTCTATGGCTACACCTTC. Encoded protein: CASSLGAGVYGYTF. Based on the CDR3 plus reference TRBV7-2 and TRBJ1-2, the full variable domain is GAGVSQSPSNKVTEKGKDVELRCDPISGHTALYWYRQSLGQGLEFLIYFQGNSAPDKSGLPSDRFSAERTGGSVSTLTIQRTQQEDSAVYLCASSLGAGVYGYTFGSGTRLTVV.

The V call is TRBV13, the J call TRBJ2-7; D not certain. This CDR3 is built from 13 residues. Germline values: CDR1 PRHDT, CDR2 FYEKMQ (reference sequence). Trimming removed 8 bases at V and 0 bases at J, with 11 bases between. As DNA, the CDR3 is TGTGCCAGCGGTGGTTTGAGCTCCTACGAGCAGTACTTC. Protein sequence: CASGGLSSYEQYF.

The rearrangement joins TRBV2 to TRBJ1-4; D is unclear. Per the germline V gene, CDR1 is SNHLY and CDR2 is FYNNEI. The CDR3 runs to 14 residues. Trimming removed 5 bases from V and 4 bases from J, with 11 bases in between. The CDR3 loop is CASSLFRSNEKLFF. CDR3 bases: TGTGCCAGCAGTCTATTTAGGAGTAATGAAAAACTGTTTTTT.

The V call is TRBV7-9, the J call TRBJ2-5; D is unclear. V lost 1 base and J 3 bases, leaving 12 bases between the germline ends. This CDR3 is built from 15 residues. Germline loops: CDR1 SEHNR, CDR2 FQNEAQ (reference sequence). This chain's CDR3 is CASSLGLPGEETQYF. The CDR3 DNA is TGTGCCAGCAGCTTAGGACTTCCTGGGGAAGAGACCCAGTACTTC.

The J gene is TRBJ1-2, the V gene TRBV4-3; 7 bases are a match to TRBD1. Germline V gene lookup returns CDR1 LGHNA and CDR2 YSLEER. This CDR3 spans 15 amino acids. Losses at the gene ends were 5 bases for V and 0 bases for J; bases not matched to a gene: 6. The CDR3 bases are TGCGCCAGCAGCTCTGGACAGGCAGCTAACTATGGCTACACCTTC. Its protein product is CASSSGQAANYGYTF.